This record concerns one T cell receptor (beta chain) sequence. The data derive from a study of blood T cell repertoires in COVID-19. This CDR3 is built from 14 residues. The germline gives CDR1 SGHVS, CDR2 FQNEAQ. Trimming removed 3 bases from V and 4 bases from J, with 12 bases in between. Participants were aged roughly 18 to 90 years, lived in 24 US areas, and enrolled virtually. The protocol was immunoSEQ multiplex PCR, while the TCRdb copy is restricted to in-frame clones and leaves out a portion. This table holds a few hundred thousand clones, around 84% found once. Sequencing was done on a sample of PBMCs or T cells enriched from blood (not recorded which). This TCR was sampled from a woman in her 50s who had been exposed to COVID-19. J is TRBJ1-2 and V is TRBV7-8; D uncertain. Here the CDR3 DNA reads TGTGCCAGCAGCTTTGCTATCTACGGCTATGGCTACACCTTC. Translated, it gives CASSFAIYGYGYTF.